These 13 T cell receptor beta chains originate from one sample sequenced in a study of regulatory T cells in long-lasting Graves disease (dated by TCRdb to the early 2020s). The library was generated by multiplex PCR. Sequencing was carried out with an Illumina HiSeq 4000. CDR3 regions were amplified by Arm-PCR with iRepertoire HTBI primers to construct TCR beta libraries. TCRdb reanalyzed the raw reads on its own, using fastp at Q25 for trimming and MiXCR for clone calling, and kept in-frame beta chains. Every distinct CDR3 protein forms one entry, paired with its most common genes and DNA. This sample gives around 460,000 distinct CDR3 sequences in total; 20% to 25% of them show up just once. The ten biggest clones cover roughly 13% of the sample. Reading the label with the study, this specimen's time point is: persistent/refractory GD, antithyroid drugs over 5 years with positive TRAb. For both TCR sequencing and RNA sequencing, RNA was extracted from PBMCs in TRIzol.

The material was peripheral blood mononuclear cells (PBMCs), obtained when the disease was refractory, from a patient treated with antithyroid drugs. The receptor set was obtained from a female donor with Graves disease.

The chain combines TRBV19 with TRBJ1-2, with TRBD1 as a possible D gene (6 bases). Deletions cut 10 bases from V and 0 bases from J, with 15 bases between. CDR3 length: 14 amino acids. Germline V gene sequence: CDR1 LNHDA, CDR2 SQIVND (reference sequence). The CDR3 DNA sequence: TGTGCCACTATCTCGACAGGTCCTAACTATGGCTACACCTTC. Its translation is CATISTGPNYGYTF.

This clonotype came up a few times. This chain links TRBV30 with TRBJ2-7; tentatively, D is TRBD2 (5 bases). The CDR3 totals 15 residues. Per the germline V gene, CDR1 is GTSNPN and CDR2 is SVGIG (reference sequence). The V gene lost 0 bases and the J gene lost 2 bases, with 14 bases spanning the gap. The DNA of the CDR3 is TGTGCCTGGAGTGTATATTTGTGGACTCCCTACGAGCAGTACTTC. This gives the protein CAWSVYLWTPYEQYF.

The rearrangement joins TRBV27 to TRBJ2-7, with D unresolved. The CDR3 contains 11 residues. Germline V gene sequence: CDR1 MNHEY, CDR2 SMNVEV (reference sequence). V lost 6 bases, J lost 6 bases, and 9 bases lay in between. The CDR3 sequence: CASSRLSEQYF. The CDR3, as DNA: TGTGCCAGCAGCCGTCTGAGCGAGCAGTACTTC.

This clonotype was recorded many times. The rearrangement links TRBV29-1 to TRBJ1-1, with 9 nucleotides matching TRBD1. The V and J ends lost 7 bases and 4 bases, in that order; junction bases with no gene match: 4. From germline, CDR1 is SQVTM and CDR2 ANQGSEA. CDR3 length: 12 amino acids. DNA of the CDR3: TGCAGCGCGGGACAGGGCCTCACTGAAGCTTTCTTT. It codes for CSAGQGLTEAFF.

This clonotype has only a few counts. A much larger clone is a single base away; this may be a read error. The CDR3 does not end in the conserved phenylalanine or tryptophan, so this is likely a read error. This chain joins TRBV28 and TRBJ2-2, with a tentative D call TRBD1 (5 bases). The CDR3 has 16 residues. The germline V and J ends were trimmed by 2 bases and 2 bases, with 12 bases remaining between them. Per germline, CDR1 MDHEN and CDR2 SYDVKM. CDR3 sequence reads: CASSLGAPFNTGELFS. The CDR3 DNA follows: TGTGCCAGCAGTTTAGGGGCCCCGTTCAACACCGGGGAGCTGTTTTCT.

The CDR3 sequence is CASSPESASGYNEQFF. The CDR3 coding sequence is TGTGCCAGCAGTCCAGAATCGGCTAGCGGATACAATGAGCAGTTCTTC. J is TRBJ2-1 and V is TRBV28; 7 bases map to TRBD2. The CDR3 spans 16 residues. Germline loops: CDR1 MDHEN, CDR2 SYDVKM. The V segment lost 5 bases and the J segment 4 bases; nucleotides outside the gene matches: 11.

The CDR3 DNA reads TGTGCCAGCAGCTCAGAGATGGGGTTTGGTGAAAAACTGTTTTTT. Its protein is CASSSEMGFGEKLFF. J is TRBJ1-4 and V is TRBV7-8; no reliable D call. The V and J ends lost 4 bases and 7 bases respectively, with 16 bases between them. The CDR3 loop spans 15 amino acids. CDR1 SGHVS and CDR2 FQNEAQ come from the germline V gene.

Ten or more counts support this clonotype. The chain recombines TRBV19 with TRBJ1-2; no reliable D call. The CDR3 runs to 13 residues. Germline lookup yields CDR1 LNHDA and CDR2 SQIVND (reference sequence). V shed 9 bases and J shed 4 bases, with 15 bases lying between them. The CDR3 DNA reads TGTGCCAGCCGCGTTACGGGTCCCTATGGCTACACCTTC. As protein: CASRVTGPYGYTF.

This clonotype was counted at least ten times. V and J are TRBV20-1 and TRBJ1-4; unclear D gene. Per the germline V gene, CDR1 is DFQATT and CDR2 is SNEGSKA (reference sequence). The CDR3 has 14 residues. V shed 2 bases and J shed 8 bases, with 15 bases lying between them. CDR3 protein: CSARSLDPREKLFF. DNA of the CDR3: TGCAGTGCTAGATCGTTGGACCCGCGGGAAAAACTGTTTTTT.

The chain recombines TRBV27 with TRBJ2-1; D is possibly TRBD1 (5 bases). Trimming removed 2 bases from V and 13 bases from J, with 18 bases in between. The length of the CDR3 is 14 residues. CDR1 is MNHEY, CDR2 SMNVEV, per germline (reference sequence). CDR3 residues: CASSLNPTAFSQFF. As DNA, the CDR3 is TGTGCCAGCAGTTTAAATCCGACAGCCTTCTCTCAGTTCTTC.

The V gene is TRBV7-9, the J gene TRBJ2-1; 8 bases fit TRBD1. Germline CDR1 reads SEHNR; CDR2 reads FQNEAQ (reference sequence). V lost 2 bases to trimming and J lost 8 bases; unmatched junction nucleotides: 5. The length of the CDR3 is 14 residues. This CDR3 is CASSLHGQGDEQFF. The CDR3 region has the DNA TGTGCCAGCAGCTTACATGGACAGGGCGATGAGCAGTTCTTC.

As concerns this clonotype: Compared with germline, one end of the junction differs, possibly owing to a read error. The chain carries TRBV29-1 and TRBJ1-1; D unclear. Germline V gene data show CDR1 as SQVTM and CDR2 as ANQGSEA. The CDR3 runs 11 residues. The CDR3, as DNA: TGCAGCGCTGAAGAGAACACTGAAGCTTTCTTT. This encodes CSAEENTEAFF.

A few counts support this clonotype. The rearrangement links TRBV5-1 to TRBJ2-2, with D perhaps matching TRBD2 (6 bases). From germline, CDR1 is SGHRS and CDR2 YFSETQ. Between the trimmed V and J ends, which lost 1 base and 5 bases, there was a span of 15 bases. This CDR3 contains 16 residues. The CDR3 loop reads CASSLSGGGNTGELFF. CDR3 DNA: TGCGCCAGCAGCTTGTCGGGCGGAGGGAATACCGGGGAGCTGTTTTTT.